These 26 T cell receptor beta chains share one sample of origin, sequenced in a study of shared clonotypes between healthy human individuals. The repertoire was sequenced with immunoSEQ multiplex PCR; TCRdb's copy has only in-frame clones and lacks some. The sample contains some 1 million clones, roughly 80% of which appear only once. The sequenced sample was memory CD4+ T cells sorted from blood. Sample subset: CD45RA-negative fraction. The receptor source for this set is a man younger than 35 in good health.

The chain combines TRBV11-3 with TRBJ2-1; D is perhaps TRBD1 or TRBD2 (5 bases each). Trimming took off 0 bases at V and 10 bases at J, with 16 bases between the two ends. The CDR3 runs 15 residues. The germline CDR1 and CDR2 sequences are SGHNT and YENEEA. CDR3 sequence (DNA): TGTGCCAGCAGCTTAGACGGAACCGGGACGGACGAGCAGTTCTTC. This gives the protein CASSLDGTGTDEQFF.

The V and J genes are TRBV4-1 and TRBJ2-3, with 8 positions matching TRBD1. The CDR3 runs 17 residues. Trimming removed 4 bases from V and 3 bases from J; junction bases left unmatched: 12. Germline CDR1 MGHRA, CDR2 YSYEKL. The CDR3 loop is CASSLRETGAKTDTQYF. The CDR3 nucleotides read TGCGCCAGCAGCCTTAGGGAGACAGGGGCGAAAACAGATACGCAGTATTTT.

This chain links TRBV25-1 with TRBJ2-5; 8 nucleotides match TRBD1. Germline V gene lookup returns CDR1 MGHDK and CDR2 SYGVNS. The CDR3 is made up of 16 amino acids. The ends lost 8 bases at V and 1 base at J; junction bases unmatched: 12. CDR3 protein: CASSLDRGLGQETQYF. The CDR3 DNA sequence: TGTGCCAGCTCACTAGACAGGGGTTTGGGCCAAGAGACCCAGTACTTC. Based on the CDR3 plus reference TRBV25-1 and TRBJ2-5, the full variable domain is EADIYQTPRYLVIGTGKKITLECSQTMGHDKMYWYQQDPGMELHLIHYSYGVNSTEKGDLSSESTVSRIRTEHFPLTLESARPSHTSQYLCASSLDRGLGQETQYFGPGTRLLVL.

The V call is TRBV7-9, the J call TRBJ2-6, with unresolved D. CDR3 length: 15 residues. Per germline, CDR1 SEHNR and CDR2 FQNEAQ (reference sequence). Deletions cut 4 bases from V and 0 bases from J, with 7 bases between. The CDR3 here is CASSSVGSGANVLTF. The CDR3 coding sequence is TGTGCCAGCAGCTCGGTGGGCTCTGGGGCCAACGTCCTGACTTTC.

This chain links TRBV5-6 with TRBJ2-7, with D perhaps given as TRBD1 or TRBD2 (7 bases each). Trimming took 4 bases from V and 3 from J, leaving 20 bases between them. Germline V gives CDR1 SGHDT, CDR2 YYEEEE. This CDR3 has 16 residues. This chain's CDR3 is CASSRAGQSRDYEQYF. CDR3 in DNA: TGTGCCAGCAGCCGAGCGGGACAGTCTAGAGACTACGAGCAGTACTTC.

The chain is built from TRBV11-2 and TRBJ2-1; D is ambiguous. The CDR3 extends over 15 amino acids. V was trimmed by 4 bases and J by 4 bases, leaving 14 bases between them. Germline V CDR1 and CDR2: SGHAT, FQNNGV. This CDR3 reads CASSSVRLNYNEQFF. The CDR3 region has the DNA TGTGCCAGCAGCTCCGTGCGGCTAAATTACAATGAGCAGTTCTTC.

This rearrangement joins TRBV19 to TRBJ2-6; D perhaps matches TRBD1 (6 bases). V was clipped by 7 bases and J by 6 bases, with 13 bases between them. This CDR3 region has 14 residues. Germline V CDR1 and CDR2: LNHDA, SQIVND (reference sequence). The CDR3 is CASTRTVEANVLTF. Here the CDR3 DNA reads TGTGCCAGTACCCGGACAGTGGAGGCCAACGTCCTGACTTTC.

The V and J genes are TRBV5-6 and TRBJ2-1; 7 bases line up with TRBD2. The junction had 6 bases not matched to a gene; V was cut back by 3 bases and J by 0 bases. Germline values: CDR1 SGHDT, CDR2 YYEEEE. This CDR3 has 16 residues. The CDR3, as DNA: TGTGCCAGCAGCTCCCCGGGCGGGGGCTCCTACAATGAGCAGTTCTTC. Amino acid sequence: CASSSPGGGSYNEQFF.

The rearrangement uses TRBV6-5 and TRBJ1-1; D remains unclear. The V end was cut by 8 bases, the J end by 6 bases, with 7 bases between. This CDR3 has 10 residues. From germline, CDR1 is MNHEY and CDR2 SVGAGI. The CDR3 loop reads CASVGAEAFF. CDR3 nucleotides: TGTGCCAGCGTGGGCGCTGAAGCTTTCTTT.

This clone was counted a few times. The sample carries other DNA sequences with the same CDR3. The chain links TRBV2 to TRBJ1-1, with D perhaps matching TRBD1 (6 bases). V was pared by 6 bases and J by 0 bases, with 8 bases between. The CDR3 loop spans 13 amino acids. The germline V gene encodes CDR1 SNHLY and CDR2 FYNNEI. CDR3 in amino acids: CASSGQMNTEAFF. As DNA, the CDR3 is TGTGCCAGCAGCGGACAGATGAACACTGAAGCTTTCTTT.

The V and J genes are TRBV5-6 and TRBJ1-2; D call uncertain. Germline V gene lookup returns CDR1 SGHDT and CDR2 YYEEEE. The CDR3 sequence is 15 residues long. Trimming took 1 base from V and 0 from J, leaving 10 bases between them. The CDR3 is CASSLPPTANYGYTF. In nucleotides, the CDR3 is TGTGCCAGCAGCTTGCCACCCACCGCTAACTATGGCTACACCTTC.

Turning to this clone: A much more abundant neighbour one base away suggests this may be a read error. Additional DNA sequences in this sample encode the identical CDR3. The CDR3, as DNA: TGTGCCAGCAGCGCCGGGACAGGGGGAGGCATTCAGTACTTT. Residues: CASSAGTGGGIQYF. V is TRBV7-2 and J is TRBJ2-4, with TRBD1 matching 11 bases. Germline V lookup: CDR1 SGHTA, CDR2 FQGNSA. The CDR3 loop spans 14 amino acids. The full variable domain, with the rest looked up from reference TRBV7-2 and TRBJ2-4, is GAGVSQSPSNKVTEKGKDVELRCDPISGHTALYWYRQSLGQGLEFLIYFQGNSAPDKSGLPSDRFSAERTGGSVSTLTIQRTQQEDSAVYLCASSAGTGGGIQYFGAGTRLSVL.

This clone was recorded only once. The CDR3 protein is CASSLSGRQGARETQYF. For the CDR3, the DNA is TGTGCCAGCAGCTTGAGTGGGAGACAGGGGGCTCGTGAGACCCAGTACTTC. This chain links TRBV11-2 with TRBJ2-5, with TRBD1 matching over 10 bases. Germline-derived CDR1 and CDR2 are SGHAT and FQNNGV. V lost 3 bases and J lost 5; bases outside the gene matches: 12. The CDR3 spans 17 residues.

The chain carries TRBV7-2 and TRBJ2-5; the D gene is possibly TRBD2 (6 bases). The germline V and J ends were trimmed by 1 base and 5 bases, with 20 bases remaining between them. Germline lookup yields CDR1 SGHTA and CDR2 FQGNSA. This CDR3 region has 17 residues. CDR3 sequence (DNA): TGTGCCAGCAGCTTAGAAGGTTGGGCCCGGGGGAGTGAGACCCAGTACTTC. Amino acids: CASSLEGWARGSETQYF.

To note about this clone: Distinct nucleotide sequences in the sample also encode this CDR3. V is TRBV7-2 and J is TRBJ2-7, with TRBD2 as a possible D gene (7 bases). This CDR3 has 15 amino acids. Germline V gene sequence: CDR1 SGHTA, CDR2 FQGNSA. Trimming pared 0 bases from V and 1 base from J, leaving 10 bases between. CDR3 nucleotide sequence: TGTGCCAGCAGCTTAGCGGGAGGGGGGTCCTACGAGCAGTACTTC. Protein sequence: CASSLAGGGSYEQYF.

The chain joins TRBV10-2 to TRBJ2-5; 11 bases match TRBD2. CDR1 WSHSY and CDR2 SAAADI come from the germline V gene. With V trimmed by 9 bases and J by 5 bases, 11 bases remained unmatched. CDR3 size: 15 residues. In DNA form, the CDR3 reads TGCGCCAGTTACTCCGGGACTAGCGGAACGGAGACCCAGTACTTC. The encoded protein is CASYSGTSGTETQYF.

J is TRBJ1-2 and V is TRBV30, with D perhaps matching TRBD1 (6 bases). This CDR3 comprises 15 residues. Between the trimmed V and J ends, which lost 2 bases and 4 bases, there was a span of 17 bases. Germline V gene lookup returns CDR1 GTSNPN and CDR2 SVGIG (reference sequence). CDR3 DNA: TGTGCCTGGAGTTCGGGGGGCAGGGATGGCTATGGCTACACCTTC. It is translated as CAWSSGGRDGYGYTF.

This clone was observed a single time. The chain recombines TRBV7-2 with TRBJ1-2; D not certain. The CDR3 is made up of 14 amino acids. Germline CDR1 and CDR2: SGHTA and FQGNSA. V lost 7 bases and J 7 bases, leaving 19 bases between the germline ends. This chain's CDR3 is CASTPSRLIGGYTF. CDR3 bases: TGTGCCAGCACCCCCTCCAGACTTATCGGTGGCTACACCTTC.

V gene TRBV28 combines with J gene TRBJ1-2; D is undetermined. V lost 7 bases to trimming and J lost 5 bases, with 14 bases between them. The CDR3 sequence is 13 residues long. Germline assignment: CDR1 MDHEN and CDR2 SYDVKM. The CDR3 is CASTLERAYGYTF. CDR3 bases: TGTGCCAGCACCCTGGAAAGGGCATATGGCTACACCTTC.

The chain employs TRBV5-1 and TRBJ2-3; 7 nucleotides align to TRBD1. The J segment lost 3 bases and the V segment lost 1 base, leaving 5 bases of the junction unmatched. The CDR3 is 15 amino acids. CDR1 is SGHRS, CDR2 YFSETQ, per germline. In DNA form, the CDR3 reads TGCGCCAGCAGCTTGCCCGGGACAGAGACAGATACGCAGTATTTT. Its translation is CASSLPGTETDTQYF.

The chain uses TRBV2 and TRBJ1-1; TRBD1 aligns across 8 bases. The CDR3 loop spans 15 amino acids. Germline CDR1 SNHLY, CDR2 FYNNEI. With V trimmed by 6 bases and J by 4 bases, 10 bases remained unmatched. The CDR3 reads CASRAQSGGVTEAFF. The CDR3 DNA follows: TGTGCCAGCAGGGCCCAGTCAGGGGGCGTCACTGAAGCTTTCTTT.

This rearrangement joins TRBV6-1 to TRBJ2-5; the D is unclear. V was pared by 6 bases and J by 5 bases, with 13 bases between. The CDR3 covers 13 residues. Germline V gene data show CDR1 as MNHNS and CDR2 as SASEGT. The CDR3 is CASSKNIGETQYF. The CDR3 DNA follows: TGTGCCAGCAGCAAAAATATCGGGGAGACCCAGTACTTC.

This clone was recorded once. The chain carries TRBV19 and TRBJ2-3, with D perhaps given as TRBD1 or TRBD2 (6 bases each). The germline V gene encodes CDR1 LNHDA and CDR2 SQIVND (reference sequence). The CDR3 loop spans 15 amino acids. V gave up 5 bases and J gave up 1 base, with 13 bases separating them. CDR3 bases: TGTGCCAGTAGTCCACAGGGACTTGGCACAGATACGCAGTATTTT. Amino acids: CASSPQGLGTDTQYF.

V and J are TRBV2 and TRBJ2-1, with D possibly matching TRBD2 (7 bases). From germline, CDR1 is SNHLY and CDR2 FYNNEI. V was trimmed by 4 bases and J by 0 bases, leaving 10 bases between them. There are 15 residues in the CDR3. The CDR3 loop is CASSVGGASYNEQFF. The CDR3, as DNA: TGTGCCAGCAGTGTAGGGGGGGCCTCCTACAATGAGCAGTTCTTC.

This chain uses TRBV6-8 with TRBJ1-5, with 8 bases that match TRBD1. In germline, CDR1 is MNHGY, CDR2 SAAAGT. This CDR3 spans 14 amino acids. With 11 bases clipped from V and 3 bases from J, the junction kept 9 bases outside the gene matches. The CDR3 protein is CAQVSTGDNQPQHF. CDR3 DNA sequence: TGTGCCCAAGTTTCGACAGGGGACAATCAGCCCCAGCATTTT.

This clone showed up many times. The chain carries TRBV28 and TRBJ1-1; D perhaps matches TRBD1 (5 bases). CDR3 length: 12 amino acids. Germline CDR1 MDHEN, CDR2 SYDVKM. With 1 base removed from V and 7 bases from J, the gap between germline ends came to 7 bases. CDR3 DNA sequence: TGTGCCAGCAGTTTATATCAGGGTGAAGCTTTCTTT. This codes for CASSLYQGEAFF.